The sequence of this TCR beta chain was determined in a study of HIV-infected children after antiretroviral therapy interruption. Study background: Continuous-treatment samples came from weeks 0, 48 and 150.

This CDR3 comprises 14 residues. Germline CDR1 and CDR2: MGHRA and YSYEKL. V lost 1 base and J lost 11, with 18 bases in between. Unique molecular identifiers were included in an RNA-based 3' RACE TCR library. TCRdb used MiXCR to reprocess the 3' RACE reads, holding one entry per CDR3 protein. Among approximately 89,000 distinct CDR3 sequences listed, about 6.9% were seen once. Broader study findings: Naive CD4+ Gini coefficient rose by interruption end, suggesting clonal expansion.

This clonotype has just a few counts. Its antigen is unidentified. The treatment is: PENTA 11 planned treatment interruption arm or continuous ART arm. This TCR was sampled from a pool of human donors with HIV. Sequencing was performed on CD45RA+ CD4+ T cells from PBMCs, pooled from several time points, taken from a donor given antiretroviral therapy, either interrupted or continuous. The subset denotes: naive CD4+ CD45RA+ CD45RO- T cells. The genes are TRBV4-1 and TRBJ2-7, with a weak D call TRBD2 (6 bases). The CDR3 sequence: CASSQGAGGRIEYF. The CDR3 region has the DNA TGCGCCAGCAGCCAAGGAGCGGGTGGTCGGATCGAGTACTTC.